The 28 T cell receptor beta chains presented below share a single source sample, sequenced in a study of beta chain features in type 1 diabetes. Sequenced material consisted of expressed TCRB transcripts (all of the isolated RNA was reverse transcribed). Method: immunoSEQ multiplex PCR; TCRdb's copy keeps in-frame clones and lacks some. The sample shows about 620,000 clones, around 15% of them seen only once. The sample taken for sequencing was naive CD4+ T cells from blood. Receptors originate from a man aged 18 to 30 in good health.

The chain employs TRBV9 and TRBJ2-5; D could derive from TRBD1 or TRBD2 (5 bases each). The CDR3 is 16 amino acids. Germline V gene data show CDR1 as SGDLS and CDR2 as YYNGEE. Deletions cut 0 bases from V and 1 base from J, with 13 bases between. CDR3 in DNA: TGTGCCAGCAGCGTAGAAGCCGGGACCTCCCAAGAGACCCAGTACTTC. It codes for CASSVEAGTSQETQYF.

This clone showed up just a few times. V is TRBV10-3 and J is TRBJ1-1; D call uncertain. Trimming stripped 4 bases from V and 6 bases from J, with 9 bases between. Germline V lookup: CDR1 ENHRY, CDR2 SYGVKD. CDR3 length equals 12 residues. This CDR3 reads CAISGPGAEAFF. CDR3 in DNA: TGTGCCATCAGTGGTCCAGGAGCTGAAGCTTTCTTT.

This CDR3 is CASRRQQNTEAFF. In nucleotides, the CDR3 is TGTGCCAGTAGACGACAACAGAACACTGAAGCTTTCTTT. This rearrangement joins TRBV19 to TRBJ1-1; D is uncertain. The V and J ends lost 6 bases and 1 base respectively, with 9 bases between them. The CDR3 covers 13 residues. The germline gives CDR1 LNHDA, CDR2 SQIVND (reference sequence).

In this sample, this clone turned up a few times. This sample includes further DNA sequences coding for the same CDR3. J is TRBJ2-5 and V is TRBV5-1; D is unresolved. Germline CDR1 is SGHRS and CDR2 is YFSETQ. The V end lost 0 bases, the J end lost 1 base, and 10 bases lay between the germline ends. The CDR3 length is 15 residues. The CDR3 is CASSLVLASQETQYF. CDR3 DNA: TGCGCCAGCAGCTTGGTTTTGGCAAGCCAAGAGACCCAGTACTTC.

The V and J genes are TRBV5-4 and TRBJ2-1; 11 bases agree with TRBD2. Germline CDR1 and CDR2: SGHNT and YYREEE (reference sequence). CDR3 length equals 15 residues. V was clipped by 4 bases and J by 4 bases; unmatched bases: 4. The CDR3 DNA reads TGTGCCAGCAGCACCACTAGCGGGAGATACAATGAGCAGTTCTTC. Translation: CASSTTSGRYNEQFF.

This clone was seen a handful of times. The DNA for the CDR3 is TGTGCCAGCAGTTTGGTGGGGGCCGGCCAGTACTTC. Protein product: CASSLVGAGQYF. The chain carries TRBV28 and TRBJ2-7, with D possibly TRBD1 on 6 matching bases. The CDR3 runs 12 residues. Trimming left V 3 bases short and J 10 bases short, with 13 bases between. CDR1 and CDR2 from the germline V gene are MDHEN and SYDVKM. Looking up the rest from reference TRBV28 and TRBJ2-7 gives the full variable domain: DVKVTQSSRYLVKRTGEKVFLECVQDMDHENMFWYRQDPGLGLRLIYFSYDVKMKEKGDIPEGYSVSREKKERFSLILESASTNQTSMYLCASSLVGAGQYFGPGTRLTVT.

On this clone itself: A clone one base away is much larger, so this may be a read error. Other nucleotide sequences from this sample produce the same CDR3. The chain joins TRBV5-4 to TRBJ1-1, with D possibly matching TRBD1 (5 bases). Germline-derived CDR1 and CDR2 are SGHNT and YYREEE (reference sequence). Between the trimmed V and J ends, which lost 4 bases and 1 base, there was a span of 8 bases. The CDR3 is made up of 13 amino acids. The CDR3 region has the DNA TGTGCCAGCAGCCTACAGGAGAACACTGAAGCTTTCTTT. Translation gives CASSLQENTEAFF.

This chain joins TRBV5-1 and TRBJ2-7; D possibly matches TRBD1 or TRBD2 (5 bases each). V was trimmed by 4 bases and J by 2 bases, leaving 19 bases between them. The CDR3 contains 16 residues. Germline V gene sequence: CDR1 SGHRS, CDR2 YFSETQ. The CDR3 region is CASSAGHGDRAYEQYF. The CDR3 DNA sequence: TGCGCCAGCAGCGCTGGGCATGGGGACCGGGCCTACGAGCAGTACTTC.

The chain uses TRBV5-4 and TRBJ2-7; weak D call: TRBD1 (6 bases). The CDR3 totals 17 residues. V lost 1 base and J lost 1, with 18 bases in between. The germline V gene encodes CDR1 SGHNT and CDR2 YYREEE (reference sequence). CDR3 sequence reads: CASSLSQGMKPSYEQYF. Here the CDR3 DNA reads TGTGCCAGCAGCTTGTCTCAGGGGATGAAACCTTCCTACGAGCAGTACTTC.

This clone was observed a handful of times. J is TRBJ1-3 and V is TRBV28; D remains unclear. CDR1 is MDHEN, CDR2 SYDVKM, per germline. V was trimmed by 6 bases and J by 4 bases, leaving 10 bases between them. The CDR3 is 13 residues long. The CDR3 loop is CASRPPYGNTIYF. The CDR3 region has the DNA TGTGCCAGCAGGCCCCCGTACGGAAACACCATATATTTT. The full variable domain, in which reference TRBV28 and TRBJ1-3 provide the parts outside the CDR3, is DVKVTQSSRYLVKRTGEKVFLECVQDMDHENMFWYRQDPGLGLRLIYFSYDVKMKEKGDIPEGYSVSREKKERFSLILESASTNQTSMYLCASRPPYGNTIYFGEGSWLTVV.

This clone has a handful of counts. The J gene is TRBJ2-3, the V gene TRBV25-1; D tentatively reads TRBD1 or TRBD2 (6 bases each). Deletions cut 3 bases from V and 8 bases from J, with 18 bases between. The CDR3 totals 15 residues. In germline, CDR1 is MGHDK, CDR2 SYGVNS. The CDR3 sequence is CASSEGGRGGGTQYF. In DNA form, the CDR3 reads TGTGCCAGCAGTGAGGGGGGCCGAGGGGGAGGTACGCAGTATTTT.

This clone was seen a few times. CDR3 sequence reads: CASSEEPGGLSSYNEQFF. The CDR3, as DNA: TGTGCCAGCAGTGAAGAACCAGGGGGCCTAAGCTCCTACAATGAGCAGTTCTTC. The chain carries TRBV2 and TRBJ2-1; 8 nucleotides line up with TRBD1. Trimming removed 1 base from V and 0 bases from J; junction bases left unmatched: 8. CDR1 and CDR2 from the germline V gene are SNHLY and FYNNEI. CDR3 size: 18 residues. Using reference TRBV2 and TRBJ2-1 for the parts outside the CDR3, the full variable domain is EPEVTQTPSHQVTQMGQEVILRCVPISNHLYFYWYRQILGQKVEFLVSFYNNEISEKSEIFDDQFSVERPDGSNFTLKIRSTKLEDSAMYFCASSEEPGGLSSYNEQFFGPGTRLTVL.

This chain connects TRBV27 to TRBJ2-1, with 9 bases fitting TRBD1. Germline CDR1 is MNHEY and CDR2 is SMNVEV (reference sequence). CDR3 length: 16 residues. V shed 6 bases and J 2 bases; nucleotides not matched to a gene: 8. This chain's CDR3 is CASRSFGTGTYNEQFF. The CDR3 DNA is TGTGCCAGCAGGAGTTTCGGGACAGGGACCTACAATGAGCAGTTCTTC.

The V and J genes are TRBV4-3 and TRBJ1-6, with 8 bases identical to TRBD1. V was clipped by 8 bases and J by 7 bases; unmatched bases: 13. The germline gives CDR1 LGHNA, CDR2 YSLEER. CDR3 size: 16 residues. CDR3 coding DNA: TGCGCCAGCTTGGGACAGGTAGACTTAGCGAATTCACCCCTCCACTTT. Amino acid sequence: CASLGQVDLANSPLHF.

There are a few counts of this clone. The chain uses TRBV7-3 and TRBJ1-3; tentatively, D is TRBD1 (5 bases). The germline V and J ends were trimmed by 5 bases and 1 base, with 12 bases remaining between them. The CDR3 extends over 15 amino acids. Germline values: CDR1 SGHTA, CDR2 FQGTGA. The CDR3 DNA reads TGTGCCAGCAGCAGGGGATCCGGGTCTGGAAACACCATATATTTT. Its translation: CASSRGSGSGNTIYF.

The rearrangement uses TRBV28 and TRBJ2-1; D may be TRBD1 (6 bases). Germline CDR1 reads MDHEN; CDR2 reads SYDVKM. V was pared by 3 bases and J by 2 bases, with 11 bases between. The CDR3 totals 15 residues. The CDR3 coding sequence is TGTGCCAGCAGTTTGGGGGCGGCGGCCTACAATGAGCAGTTCTTC. The encoded protein is CASSLGAAAYNEQFF.

V is TRBV4-3 and J is TRBJ1-1; no firm D call. Germline CDR1 is LGHNA and CDR2 is YSLEER. The CDR3 consists of 14 residues. V was clipped by 1 base and J by 5 bases, with 11 bases between them. CDR3 in DNA: TGCGCCAGCAGCCAAGGGGCTCGGAGGACTGAAGCTTTCTTT. It specifies CASSQGARRTEAFF.

This clone was counted a few times. This sequence joins TRBV5-5 and TRBJ1-1, with a possible D match to TRBD1 (5 bases). Germline loops: CDR1 SGHKS, CDR2 YYEKEE (reference sequence). The CDR3 is 14 residues long. Trimming shortened V by 2 bases and J by 9 bases, and 17 bases separated the two germline ends. In nucleotides, the CDR3 is TGTGCCAGCAGCTTTTCCGGGACTTCTGGAAAAGCTTTCTTT. Amino acid sequence: CASSFSGTSGKAFF.

This clone was observed once. The rearrangement uses TRBV2 and TRBJ1-1; D is unresolved. CDR1 is SNHLY, CDR2 FYNNEI, per germline. The CDR3 runs 15 residues. V lost 2 bases and J lost 4, with 14 bases in between. The CDR3 DNA sequence: TGTGCCAGCAGTGAATTTCCGGTCGCAAGCACTGAAGCTTTCTTT. Translating gives CASSEFPVASTEAFF. The whole variable domain, remainder taken from reference TRBV2 and TRBJ1-1, is EPEVTQTPSHQVTQMGQEVILRCVPISNHLYFYWYRQILGQKVEFLVSFYNNEISEKSEIFDDQFSVERPDGSNFTLKIRSTKLEDSAMYFCASSEFPVASTEAFFGQGTRLTVV.

This clone was observed a few times. The chain combines TRBV9 with TRBJ1-2; perhaps TRBD1 as D (6 bases). V lost 4 bases to trimming and J lost 0 bases, with 10 bases between them. The CDR3 covers 14 residues. Germline CDR1 SGDLS, CDR2 YYNGEE. The CDR3 bases are TGTGCCAGCAGCAAGACAGGAACTAACTATGGCTACACCTTC. Protein product: CASSKTGTNYGYTF.

This chain connects TRBV7-2 to TRBJ2-1; 7 bases match TRBD2. Germline-derived CDR1 and CDR2 are SGHTA and FQGNSA. CDR3 length: 16 amino acids. The V segment lost 5 bases and the J segment 1 base; nucleotides outside the gene matches: 8. CDR3 DNA sequence: TGTGCCAGCAGCGCCCAGACTAGCCCGTCCTACAATGAGCAGTTCTTC. Its protein is CASSAQTSPSYNEQFF.

The rearrangement links TRBV28 to TRBJ2-7; D remains unclear. The CDR3 has 15 residues. Germline CDR1 and CDR2: MDHEN and SYDVKM. Deletions cut 3 bases from V and 3 bases from J, with 15 bases between. The CDR3 DNA is TGTGCCAGCAGTTTTAGGAGCAGGCCTCTCTACGAGCAGTACTTC. This translates into CASSFRSRPLYEQYF. The full variable domain, completed using reference TRBV28 and TRBJ2-7, is DVKVTQSSRYLVKRTGEKVFLECVQDMDHENMFWYRQDPGLGLRLIYFSYDVKMKEKGDIPEGYSVSREKKERFSLILESASTNQTSMYLCASSFRSRPLYEQYFGPGTRLTVT.

This clone was detected only a few times. This chain joins TRBV15 and TRBJ2-1; 11 bases are shared with TRBD2. Germline V CDR1 and CDR2: LNHNV, YYDKDF (reference sequence). This CDR3 is 13 amino acids long. The ends lost 9 bases at V and 3 bases at J; junction bases unmatched: 1. The CDR3 DNA is TGTGCCACAGGGACTAGCGGCTACAATGAGCAGTTCTTC. Its translation: CATGTSGYNEQFF.

In its sample, this clone was seen a few times. V and J are TRBV4-2 and TRBJ1-2, with D hard to call. Trimming took 2 bases from V and 0 from J, leaving 19 bases between them. CDR1 is LGHNA and CDR2 is YNFKEQ in the germline V gene. The CDR3 has 18 amino acids. The DNA for the CDR3 is TGTGCCAGCAGCCAAATAGAGTCGGGGAGGGCTTCTAACTATGGCTACACCTTC. Amino acid sequence: CASSQIESGRASNYGYTF.

A few counts support this clone. CDR3 sequence (DNA): TGTGCCAGCAGCTTTGACAGGGGGCGAGGTGGCTACACCTTC. Protein sequence: CASSFDRGRGGYTF. This chain links TRBV5-8 with TRBJ1-2; TRBD1 matches at 10 bases. V lost 2 bases, J lost 7 bases, and 5 bases stayed unmatched. The CDR3 is made up of 14 amino acids. Germline CDR1 and CDR2: SGHTS and YDEGEE. Together with reference TRBV5-8 and TRBJ1-2, the CDR3 gives the full variable domain: EAGVTQSPTHLIKTRGQQATLRCSPISGHTSVYWYQQALGLGLQFLLWYDEGEERNRGNFPPRFSGRQFPNYSSELNVNALELEDSALYLCASSFDRGRGGYTFGSGTRLTVV.

This clone was recorded a few times. The chain has TRBV18 and TRBJ2-7; no reliable D call. Germline CDR1 KGHSH, CDR2 LQKENI. The CDR3 is made up of 11 amino acids. With 5 bases removed from V and 5 bases from J, the gap between germline ends came to 7 bases. This chain's CDR3 is CASSGFDEQYF. CDR3 sequence (DNA): TGTGCCAGCTCAGGTTTCGACGAGCAGTACTTC.

This chain joins TRBV18 and TRBJ2-3; D gene ambiguous. This CDR3 has 16 residues. CDR1 is KGHSH and CDR2 is LQKENI in the germline V gene. The germline V and J ends were trimmed by 2 bases and 2 bases, with 14 bases remaining between them. The CDR3 nucleotides are TGTGCCAGCTCACCAGGTGTCCCGGCAGTCACAGATACGCAGTATTTT. Its protein is CASSPGVPAVTDTQYF.

There are a few counts of this clone. The chain uses TRBV7-9 and TRBJ2-3, with a weak D call TRBD2 (6 bases). Trimming shortened V by 7 bases and J by 1 base, and 18 bases separated the two germline ends. Germline V gene data show CDR1 as SEHNR and CDR2 as FQNEAQ (reference sequence). The CDR3 totals 16 residues. In nucleotides, the CDR3 is TGTGCCAGCATTACCCCCGGGGGTCCAGGCACAGATACGCAGTATTTT. Translating gives CASITPGGPGTDTQYF.